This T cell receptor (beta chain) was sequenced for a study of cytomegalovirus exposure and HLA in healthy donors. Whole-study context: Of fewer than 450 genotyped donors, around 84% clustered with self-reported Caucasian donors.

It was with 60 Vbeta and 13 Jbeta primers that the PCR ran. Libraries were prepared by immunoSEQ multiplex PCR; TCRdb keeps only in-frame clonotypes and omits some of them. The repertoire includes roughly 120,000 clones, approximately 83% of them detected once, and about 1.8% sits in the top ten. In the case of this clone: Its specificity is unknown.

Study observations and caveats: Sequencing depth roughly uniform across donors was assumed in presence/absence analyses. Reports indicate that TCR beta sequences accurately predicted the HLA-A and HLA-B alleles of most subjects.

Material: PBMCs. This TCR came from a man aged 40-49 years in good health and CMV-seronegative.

CDR3 region: CASSAQVLGGYTF. The CDR3, as DNA: TGTGCCAGTAGTGCCCAGGTTCTGGGTGGCTACACCTTC. This chain links TRBV19 with TRBJ1-2; no clear D gene. Germline loops: CDR1 LNHDA, CDR2 SQIVND (reference sequence). Trimming removed 5 bases at V and 7 bases at J, with 14 bases between. This CDR3 contains 13 residues.